Listed here are 20 T cell receptor beta chains from one sample, sequenced in a study of human T cells and chemical hapten exposure. Documented time point: pre-sensitization, week 0. The treatment here: therapeutic diphenylcyclopropenone sensitization with weekly scalp DPC. MiXCR, run by TCRdb on the RACE reads, gives a single entry per CDR3 protein. Among 300,000 to 400,000 distinct CDR3 sequences listed, around 5.5% were seen once. The specimen was whole blood, collected in connection with sensitization to the hapten diphenylcyclopropenone (DPC). Every receptor here comes from a woman aged 45-59 years with alopecia areata. Some clones in this sample may be carry-over from other donors' samples.

Ten or more counts support this clonotype. The chain links TRBV2 to TRBJ2-1; D is perhaps TRBD1 (5 bases). The CDR3 loop spans 14 amino acids. V lost 7 bases, J lost 6 bases, and 16 bases lay in between. Germline CDR1 is SNHLY and CDR2 is FYNNEI. The CDR3 is CASIGVLPPNEQFF. Here the CDR3 DNA reads TGTGCCAGCATAGGGGTCCTACCCCCCAATGAGCAGTTCTTC.

This clonotype was recorded at least ten times. The chain uses TRBV29-1 and TRBJ1-2; 8 nucleotides align to TRBD1. CDR3 size: 13 residues. Per the germline V gene, CDR1 is SQVTM and CDR2 is ANQGSEA. V lost 6 bases to trimming and J lost 4 bases; unmatched junction nucleotides: 7. This CDR3 reads CSVTGEWSYGYTF. The CDR3 DNA sequence: TGCAGCGTGACAGGGGAGTGGAGCTATGGCTACACCTTC.

The chain combines TRBV7-2 with TRBJ2-6; D perhaps matches TRBD1 (6 bases). The V gene's germline CDR1 is SGHTA and CDR2 FQGNSA. Trimming removed 6 bases from V and 2 bases from J, with 8 bases in between. CDR3 size: 14 residues. The CDR3 region has the DNA TGTGCCAGCAGGAGGGACACTGGGGCCAACGTCCTGACTTTC. Translating it yields CASRRDTGANVLTF.

This clonotype was recorded a few times. The V and J genes are TRBV15 and TRBJ2-1; maybe TRBD2 (5 bases). The CDR3 is 12 residues long. The V end was cut by 5 bases, the J end by 4 bases, with 6 bases between. CDR1 LNHNV and CDR2 YYDKDF come from the germline V gene (reference sequence). The CDR3 loop is CATSRGYNEQFF. In nucleotides, the CDR3 is TGTGCCACCAGCCGGGGATACAATGAGCAGTTCTTC.

In this sample, this clonotype turned up a few times. The chain has TRBV6-2 or TRBV6-3 and TRBJ2-3, with 9 bases identical to TRBD2. Germline V gives CDR1 MNHEY, CDR2 SVGEGT. The CDR3 consists of 16 residues. With V trimmed by 6 bases and J by 6 bases, 13 bases remained unmatched. CDR3 sequence: CASSPRLRGGADTQYF. In DNA form, the CDR3 reads TGTGCCAGCAGCCCGAGGTTGCGGGGGGGCGCGGATACGCAGTATTTT.

There are a few counts of this clonotype. This chain uses TRBV2 with TRBJ1-2; D not resolved. The CDR3 consists of 15 residues. V was shortened by 3 bases and J by 1 base, with 12 bases between the two germline ends. Germline V gene data show CDR1 as SNHLY and CDR2 as FYNNEI. The chain's CDR3 is CASSDLASLNYGYTF. In DNA form, the CDR3 reads TGTGCCAGCAGTGATCTAGCCAGTCTTAACTATGGCTACACCTTC.

This clonotype occurred a few times. V usage is TRBV6-5 and J usage is TRBJ1-1; D might be TRBD1 (6 bases). Per the germline V gene, CDR1 is MNHEY and CDR2 is SVGAGI. This CDR3 has 13 residues. V dropped 6 bases and J dropped 4 bases, with 12 bases sitting between them. The chain's CDR3 is CASSSGASTEAFF. The CDR3 bases are TGTGCCAGCAGCTCAGGGGCAAGCACTGAAGCTTTCTTT.

This clonotype was picked up many times. The CDR3 is CASTKSTGYGYTF. The CDR3 DNA follows: TGTGCCAGTACCAAATCTACAGGTTATGGCTACACCTTC. J is TRBJ1-2 and V is TRBV19, with D possibly TRBD1 on 5 matching bases. Trimming took 7 bases from V and 5 from J, leaving 14 bases between them. Germline V CDR1 and CDR2: LNHDA, SQIVND (reference sequence). This CDR3 is 13 amino acids long. Full variable domain (outside the CDR3, taken from reference TRBV19 and TRBJ1-2): DGGITQSPKYLFRKEGQNVTLSCEQNLNHDAMYWYRQDPGQGLRLIYYSQIVNDFQKGDIAEGYSVSREKKESFPLTVTSAQKNPTAFYLCASTKSTGYGYTFGSGTRLTVV.

The chain joins TRBV9 to TRBJ2-3, with D hard to call. V was cut by 0 bases and J by 5 bases, with 13 bases left in between. The germline V gene encodes CDR1 SGDLS and CDR2 YYNGEE. This CDR3 spans 15 amino acids. The CDR3 sequence: CASSVGGYPQDTQYF. The DNA for the CDR3 is TGTGCCAGCAGCGTAGGGGGATACCCACAAGATACGCAGTATTTT.

This clonotype turned up a few times. The chain joins TRBV3-1 to TRBJ1-1; 7 bases align to TRBD1. The CDR3 runs to 14 residues. Looked up from germline, CDR1 is LGHDT and CDR2 is YNNKEL (reference sequence). The V gene end was trimmed by 1 base and the J gene end by 5 bases; junction bases not matched to a gene: 4. CDR3 amino acids: CASSQAGGETEAFF. As DNA, the CDR3 is TGTGCCAGCAGCCAAGCAGGGGGGGAGACTGAAGCTTTCTTT.

This clonotype was found many times. J is TRBJ2-3 and V is TRBV15, with D perhaps matching TRBD1 or TRBD2 (5 bases each). This CDR3 is built from 14 residues. Germline V gene lookup returns CDR1 LNHNV and CDR2 YYDKDF (reference sequence). Trimming left V 7 bases short and J 0 bases short, with 11 bases between. As DNA, the CDR3 is TGTGCCACCAATTCGAGGGGAAGCACAGATACGCAGTATTTT. Translated, it gives CATNSRGSTDTQYF.

Ten or more counts support this clonotype. This sequence joins TRBV7-2 and TRBJ2-3; 7 positions agree with TRBD2. The CDR3 sequence is 17 residues long. After removal of 7 bases from V and 4 bases from J, the junction contained 17 bases not matched to a gene. Germline V lookup: CDR1 SGHTA, CDR2 FQGNSA. The CDR3, as DNA: TGTGCCAGCACCTTCCTTCACGGGGGGTTGATCCCAGATACGCAGTATTTT. Amino acid sequence: CASTFLHGGLIPDTQYF.

This clonotype was detected only a few times. The V gene is TRBV6-2 or TRBV6-3, the J gene TRBJ2-3; 7 nucleotides align to TRBD1. Germline V gives CDR1 MNHEY, CDR2 SVGEGT. The CDR3 has 16 amino acids. After removal of 4 bases from V and 3 bases from J, the junction contained 10 bases not matched to a gene. CDR3 amino acids: CASSSAPGQMTDTQYF. CDR3 nucleotide sequence: TGTGCCAGCAGTTCCGCCCCGGGACAGATGACAGATACGCAGTATTTT.

This clonotype was seen at least ten times. The rearrangement uses TRBV9 and TRBJ2-4; tentative D call: TRBD2 (5 bases). The CDR3 is 14 amino acids. The germline gives CDR1 SGDLS, CDR2 YYNGEE. V was shortened by 4 bases and J by 5 bases, with 13 bases between the two germline ends. Written as DNA, the CDR3 is TGTGCCAGCAGCCCTGAGAGCGGCCAAAACATTCAGTACTTC. Its translation is CASSPESGQNIQYF.

The chain is built from TRBV4-1 and TRBJ1-6, with TRBD1 as a possible D gene (6 bases). The CDR3 is made up of 17 amino acids. The V gene's germline CDR1 is MGHRA and CDR2 YSYEKL. Trimming left V 4 bases short and J 7 bases short, with 20 bases between. For the CDR3, the DNA is TGCGCCAGCAGCCCCCACGGGGGGGGCATAAGGAATTCACCCCTCCACTTT. It encodes CASSPHGGGIRNSPLHF.

This clonotype was counted ten times or more. The rearrangement uses TRBV7-2 and TRBJ2-3, with no clear D. CDR3 length: 13 residues. CDR1 is SGHTA and CDR2 is FQGNSA in the germline V gene. V was clipped by 3 bases and J by 5 bases, with 9 bases between them. The CDR3: CASSFVVGDTQYF. CDR3 DNA: TGTGCCAGCAGCTTTGTAGTGGGAGATACGCAGTATTTT.

This clonotype was counted many times. The rearrangement links TRBV20-1 to TRBJ2-3; possible D gene TRBD2, 6 bases. The V and J ends lost 3 bases and 0 bases respectively, with 16 bases between them. This CDR3 has 16 residues. The germline V gene encodes CDR1 DFQATT and CDR2 SNEGSKA (reference sequence). In nucleotides, the CDR3 is TGCAGTGCTAGGATAACTAGCTCCTCTAGCACAGATACGCAGTATTTT. Encoded protein: CSARITSSSSTDTQYF.

This clonotype was detected many times. V is TRBV20-1 and J is TRBJ2-5, with D perhaps TRBD2 (6 bases). This CDR3 region has 15 residues. CDR1 and CDR2 from the germline V gene are DFQATT and SNEGSKA (reference sequence). V dropped 6 bases and J dropped 2 bases, with 19 bases sitting between them. The CDR3 here is CSATDWGVRQETQYF. CDR3 nucleotide sequence: TGCAGTGCCACCGACTGGGGGGTGAGACAAGAGACCCAGTACTTC.

This clonotype was found many times. The chain carries TRBV9 and TRBJ2-7; D is tentatively TRBD1 or TRBD2 (7 bases each). From germline, CDR1 is SGDLS and CDR2 YYNGEE. This CDR3 region has 15 residues. The V gene lost 3 bases and the J gene lost 2 bases, with 15 bases spanning the gap. The CDR3 coding sequence is TGTGCCAGCAGCGAGGGGGGGGACAGCCCCTACGAGCAGTACTTC. Translating it yields CASSEGGDSPYEQYF.

This clonotype was counted ten times or more. The chain employs TRBV27 and TRBJ2-2; 8 nucleotides line up with TRBD2. Germline V lookup: CDR1 MNHEY, CDR2 SMNVEV (reference sequence). The CDR3 is 14 residues long. V trimming: 6 bases; J trimming: 4 bases; junction bases outside the gene matches: 4. CDR3 in amino acids: CASRTGGFTGELFF. CDR3 coding DNA: TGTGCCAGCAGGACGGGAGGGTTCACCGGGGAGCTGTTTTTT.